Listed below are T cell receptor beta chains from one sample, sequenced in a study of response to subunit inactivated influenza vaccine. TCRdb re-derived calls from the RT-PCR reads in MiXCR, one entry per CDR3 protein. Here the sample spans about 310,000 distinct CDR3 sequences, roughly a fifth being singletons. Sample: PBMCs from blood, taken 21 months after vaccination. The receptors derive from a man between 45 and 75 years old who received an inactivated influenza vaccine. Both conserved end residues are part of each CDR3. Each record gives: V gene, clone size, J gene, D gene, CDR3 protein, CDR3 DNA. A D gene is named only where the DNA matches it firmly. Only part of the rows carry a size: once, few, many, or a class if the clone is expanded.

V gene: TRBV6-5
clone size: NA
J gene: TRBJ2-1
D gene: TRBD2
CDR3 protein: CASSSGLAGAAYNEQFF
CDR3 DNA: TGTGCCAGCAGTTCGGGACTAGCGGGGGCAGCTTACAATGAGCAGTTCTTC

V gene: TRBV20-1
clone size: few
J gene: TRBJ2-3
D gene: NA
CDR3 protein: CSAQEGARATDTQYF
CDR3 DNA: TGCAGTGCTCAGGAGGGGGCCAGGGCCACAGATACGCAGTATTTT

V gene: TRBV9
clone size: NA
J gene: TRBJ2-5
D gene: NA
CDR3 protein: CASSVGTVGQETQYF
CDR3 DNA: TGTGCCAGCAGCGTAGGGACAGTCGGACAAGAGACCCAGTACTTC

V gene: TRBV12-3/TRBV12-4
clone size: large
J gene: TRBJ1-2
D gene: NA
CDR3 protein: CASSWPGGARGYTF
CDR3 DNA: TGTGCCAGCAGTTGGCCTGGAGGGGCGCGCGGCTACACCTTC

V gene: TRBV4-3
clone size: once
J gene: TRBJ2-4
D gene: TRBD2
CDR3 protein: CASSPLPHTGGRNIQYF
CDR3 DNA: TGCGCCAGCAGCCCTCTCCCCCATACGGGGGGGCGGAACATTCAGTACTTC

V gene: TRBV7-9
clone size: few
J gene: TRBJ1-1
D gene: NA
CDR3 protein: CASRSRESVGTEAFF
CDR3 DNA: TGTGCCAGCAGGTCCAGGGAATCGGTGGGCACTGAAGCTTTCTTT

V gene: TRBV10-3
clone size: few
J gene: TRBJ1-1
D gene: NA
CDR3 protein: CAISEYISSEAFF
CDR3 DNA: TGTGCCATCAGTGAGTACATTTCGTCTGAAGCTTTCTTT

V gene: TRBV7-9
clone size: few
J gene: TRBJ1-1
D gene: NA
CDR3 protein: CASSSQRNTEAFF
CDR3 DNA: TGTGCCAGCAGCTCCCAGAGGAACACTGAAGCTTTCTTT

V gene: TRBV4-3
clone size: NA
J gene: TRBJ1-1
D gene: NA
CDR3 protein: CASSHLPDSVNTEAFF
CDR3 DNA: TGCGCCAGCAGCCATTTACCTGACAGCGTGAACACTGAAGCTTTCTTT

V gene: TRBV24-1
clone size: NA
J gene: TRBJ1-1
D gene: NA
CDR3 protein: CATRDGNTEAFF
CDR3 DNA: TGTGCCACCCGCGACGGCAACACTGAAGCTTTCTTT

V gene: TRBV5-1
clone size: NA
J gene: TRBJ2-3
D gene: TRBD1
CDR3 protein: CASSIDRGETDTQYF
CDR3 DNA: TGCGCCAGCAGCATCGACAGGGGGGAGACAGATACGCAGTATTTT

V gene: TRBV7-9
clone size: NA
J gene: TRBJ1-1
D gene: TRBD1
CDR3 protein: CASSWYRGWNTEAFF
CDR3 DNA: TGTGCCAGCAGCTGGTACAGGGGCTGGAACACTGAAGCTTTCTTT

V gene: TRBV12-3/TRBV12-4
clone size: many
J gene: TRBJ1-6
D gene: NA
CDR3 protein: CASSLDSFNSPLHF
CDR3 DNA: TGTGCCAGCAGCCTGGACAGTTTTAATTCACCCCTCCACTTT

V gene: TRBV20-1
clone size: few
J gene: TRBJ1-5
D gene: NA
CDR3 protein: CSVETGGNQPQHF
CDR3 DNA: TGCAGTGTTGAGACAGGTGGCAATCAGCCCCAGCATTTT

V gene: TRBV12-3/TRBV12-4
clone size: many
J gene: TRBJ2-1
D gene: NA
CDR3 protein: CASSLAAGPYEQFF
CDR3 DNA: TGTGCCAGCAGTTTGGCCGCCGGTCCTTATGAGCAGTTCTTC

V gene: TRBV20-1
clone size: NA
J gene: TRBJ1-2
D gene: NA
CDR3 protein: CSATWGTTNYGYTF
CDR3 DNA: TGCAGTGCCACATGGGGGACGACTAACTATGGCTACACCTTC

V gene: TRBV3-1
clone size: NA
J gene: TRBJ1-5
D gene: NA
CDR3 protein: CASSQGPEPQHF
CDR3 DNA: TGTGCCAGCAGCCAAGGCCCGGAGCCCCAGCATTTT

V gene: TRBV2
clone size: NA
J gene: TRBJ2-2
D gene: NA
CDR3 protein: CAIKSWQNTGELFF
CDR3 DNA: TGTGCCATCAAATCGTGGCAGAACACCGGGGAGCTGTTTTTT

V gene: TRBV6-2/TRBV6-3
clone size: many
J gene: TRBJ1-5
D gene: TRBD1
CDR3 protein: CASSRGINQPQHF
CDR3 DNA: TGTGCCAGCAGCAGGGGGATTAATCAGCCCCAGCATTTT

V gene: TRBV6-1
clone size: NA
J gene: TRBJ2-7
D gene: TRBD1
CDR3 protein: CASRQTGGIWSYEQYF
CDR3 DNA: TGTGCCAGCAGGCAAACAGGGGGCATTTGGTCCTACGAGCAGTACTTC

V gene: TRBV19
clone size: few
J gene: TRBJ1-2
D gene: TRBD1
CDR3 protein: CASSIGTGFCTF
CDR3 DNA: TGTGCCAGTAGTATAGGGACAGGGTTTTGTACCTTC

V gene: TRBV6-4
clone size: NA
J gene: TRBJ2-3
D gene: NA
CDR3 protein: CASSDSDGFQGQYF
CDR3 DNA: TGTGCCAGCAGTGACTCCGATGGGTTCCAAGGGCAGTATTTT

V gene: TRBV7-2
clone size: NA
J gene: TRBJ2-3
D gene: NA
CDR3 protein: CASSLGLLTDTQYF
CDR3 DNA: TGTGCCAGCAGCTTAGGTCTTTTGACAGATACGCAGTATTTT

V gene: TRBV5-1
clone size: few
J gene: TRBJ2-7
D gene: NA
CDR3 protein: CASSFGGDHYEQYF
CDR3 DNA: TGCGCCAGCAGCTTTGGGGGTGATCATTACGAGCAGTACTTC

V gene: TRBV11-2
clone size: few
J gene: TRBJ2-1
D gene: TRBD2
CDR3 protein: CASSATPGTSGRYNNEQFF
CDR3 DNA: TGTGCCAGCAGCGCGACTCCCGGGACTAGCGGGAGGTACAACAATGAGCAGTTCTTC

V gene: TRBV4-3
clone size: NA
J gene: TRBJ2-3
D gene: TRBD1
CDR3 protein: CASSAQGARTQYF
CDR3 DNA: TGCGCCAGCAGCGCACAGGGGGCCCGTACGCAGTATTTT

V gene: TRBV28
clone size: few
J gene: TRBJ1-1
D gene: TRBD1
CDR3 protein: CASSLSGTVGGNTEAFF
CDR3 DNA: TGTGCCAGCAGTTTAAGTGGGACAGTAGGGGGAAACACTGAAGCTTTCTTT

V gene: TRBV3-1
clone size: few
J gene: TRBJ1-1
D gene: NA
CDR3 protein: CASSARTESEAFF
CDR3 DNA: TGTGCCAGCAGCGCACGGACAGAATCTGAAGCTTTCTTT

V gene: TRBV6-2/TRBV6-3
clone size: NA
J gene: TRBJ1-5
D gene: TRBD1
CDR3 protein: CASSSWTGGRNQPQHF
CDR3 DNA: TGTGCCAGCAGCTCTTGGACAGGGGGGCGCAATCAGCCCCAGCATTTT

V gene: TRBV7-9
clone size: NA
J gene: TRBJ2-1
D gene: TRBD2
CDR3 protein: CASSSLRLATYNEQFF
CDR3 DNA: TGTGCCAGCAGCTCCCTTAGACTAGCCACCTACAATGAGCAGTTCTTC

V gene: TRBV12-3/TRBV12-4
clone size: NA
J gene: TRBJ2-7
D gene: NA
CDR3 protein: CASSFLTGSYEQYF
CDR3 DNA: TGTGCCAGCAGTTTTTTGACGGGCTCCTACGAGCAGTACTTC

V gene: TRBV4-1
clone size: many
J gene: TRBJ1-5
D gene: NA
CDR3 protein: CASSHDTGTQPQHF
CDR3 DNA: TGCGCCAGCAGCCATGACACAGGGACTCAGCCCCAGCATTTT

V gene: TRBV7-2
clone size: few
J gene: TRBJ1-6
D gene: NA
CDR3 protein: CASSLKAPSSRNSPLHF
CDR3 DNA: TGTGCCAGCAGCTTAAAGGCTCCCTCCAGTAGGAATTCACCCCTCCACTTT

V gene: TRBV20-1
clone size: few
J gene: TRBJ2-5
D gene: NA
CDR3 protein: CSASQGSYQETQYF
CDR3 DNA: TGCAGTGCTAGCCAGGGATCGTACCAAGAGACCCAGTACTTC

V gene: TRBV20-1
clone size: NA
J gene: TRBJ1-1
D gene: NA
CDR3 protein: CSAKTPSRVNTEAFF
CDR3 DNA: TGCAGTGCTAAGACCCCGTCCAGGGTCAACACTGAAGCTTTCTTT

V gene: TRBV3-1
clone size: NA
J gene: TRBJ1-1
D gene: NA
CDR3 protein: CASSPVPRDTEAFF
CDR3 DNA: TGTGCCAGCAGCCCGGTTCCTAGGGACACTGAAGCTTTCTTT

V gene: TRBV20-1
clone size: NA
J gene: TRBJ1-2
D gene: TRBD1
CDR3 protein: CSARDQGEDGYTF
CDR3 DNA: TGCAGTGCTAGAGATCAGGGGGAAGATGGCTACACCTTC

V gene: TRBV19
clone size: few
J gene: TRBJ1-5
D gene: TRBD1
CDR3 protein: CASRPMTGFSNQPQHF
CDR3 DNA: TGTGCCAGCAGACCCATGACAGGGTTTAGCAATCAGCCCCAGCATTTT

V gene: TRBV12-3/TRBV12-4
clone size: NA
J gene: TRBJ2-2
D gene: NA
CDR3 protein: CASRGFGELFF
CDR3 DNA: TGTGCCAGCAGGGGTTTCGGGGAGCTGTTTTTT

V gene: TRBV7-8
clone size: few
J gene: TRBJ2-1
D gene: NA
CDR3 protein: CASSLLPNSYNEQFF
CDR3 DNA: TGTGCCAGCAGCTTACTGCCGAACTCCTACAATGAGCAGTTCTTC

V gene: TRBV18
clone size: NA
J gene: TRBJ2-5
D gene: NA
CDR3 protein: CASSPGSDETQYF
CDR3 DNA: TGTGCCAGCTCACCGGGCAGTGACGAGACCCAGTACTTC

V gene: TRBV6-2/TRBV6-3
clone size: few
J gene: TRBJ1-5
D gene: NA
CDR3 protein: CASSYVFRQAGSNQPQHF
CDR3 DNA: TGTGCCAGCAGTTACGTCTTCAGACAGGCCGGGAGCAATCAGCCCCAGCATTTT

V gene: TRBV18
clone size: NA
J gene: TRBJ1-3
D gene: NA
CDR3 protein: CASSPAQGGNTIYF
CDR3 DNA: TGTGCCAGCTCACCTGCTCAAGGTGGAAACACCATATATTTT

V gene: TRBV4-2
clone size: few
J gene: TRBJ1-5
D gene: TRBD1
CDR3 protein: CASSQGDSINQPQHF
CDR3 DNA: TGTGCCAGCAGCCAGGGGGACAGTATCAATCAGCCCCAGCATTTT

V gene: TRBV7-2
clone size: NA
J gene: TRBJ2-3
D gene: NA
CDR3 protein: CASSIPSRADTQYF
CDR3 DNA: TGTGCCAGCAGTATTCCATCCAGGGCGGATACGCAGTATTTT

V gene: TRBV27
clone size: few
J gene: TRBJ1-6
D gene: TRBD1
CDR3 protein: CASSASPGQGRSPLHF
CDR3 DNA: TGTGCCAGCAGTGCCTCTCCGGGACAGGGTCGATCACCCCTCCACTTT

V gene: TRBV7-9
clone size: NA
J gene: TRBJ1-4
D gene: NA
CDR3 protein: CASSLGGTIEKLFF
CDR3 DNA: TGTGCCAGCAGCTTAGGGGGAACGATTGAAAAACTGTTTTTT

V gene: TRBV20-1
clone size: NA
J gene: TRBJ2-1
D gene: TRBD2
CDR3 protein: CSARDLRGAYNEQFF
CDR3 DNA: TGCAGTGCTAGAGACTTGCGGGGGGCCTACAATGAGCAGTTCTTC

V gene: TRBV7-2
clone size: many
J gene: TRBJ1-5
D gene: NA
CDR3 protein: CASSLWGEQRQPQHF
CDR3 DNA: TGTGCCAGCAGCTTATGGGGGGAACAGCGCCAGCCCCAGCATTTT

V gene: TRBV24-1
clone size: NA
J gene: TRBJ2-2
D gene: NA
CDR3 protein: CATSSWEVAGELFF
CDR3 DNA: TGTGCCACCAGTTCCTGGGAGGTAGCCGGGGAGCTGTTTTTT

V gene: TRBV6-1
clone size: NA
J gene: TRBJ1-1
D gene: NA
CDR3 protein: CASSEWKGTEAFF
CDR3 DNA: TGTGCCAGCAGTGAATGGAAGGGGACTGAAGCTTTCTTT

V gene: TRBV20-1
clone size: NA
J gene: TRBJ2-3
D gene: TRBD1
CDR3 protein: CSARDDRGNTDTQYF
CDR3 DNA: TGCAGTGCTAGAGATGACAGGGGAAACACAGATACGCAGTATTTT

V gene: TRBV7-2
clone size: few
J gene: TRBJ2-7
D gene: TRBD1
CDR3 protein: CASSIPQGTQAYEQYF
CDR3 DNA: TGTGCCAGCAGCATTCCACAGGGGACCCAAGCCTACGAGCAGTACTTC

V gene: TRBV7-9
clone size: many
J gene: TRBJ1-2
D gene: NA
CDR3 protein: CASSSEGSYHGYTF
CDR3 DNA: TGTGCCAGCAGCTCGGAGGGGAGCTATCATGGCTACACCTTC

V gene: TRBV19
clone size: NA
J gene: TRBJ1-1
D gene: NA
CDR3 protein: CASRMDGAAEAFF
CDR3 DNA: TGTGCCAGTAGGATGGACGGAGCAGCTGAAGCTTTCTTT

V gene: TRBV6-6
clone size: many
J gene: TRBJ1-5
D gene: NA
CDR3 protein: CASRGRENQPQHF
CDR3 DNA: TGTGCCAGCAGAGGACGGGAGAATCAGCCCCAGCATTTT

V gene: TRBV4-3
clone size: NA
J gene: TRBJ2-1
D gene: TRBD2
CDR3 protein: CASSQDRLAGENEQFF
CDR3 DNA: TGCGCCAGCAGCCAAGATCGTCTAGCGGGGGAGAATGAGCAGTTCTTC